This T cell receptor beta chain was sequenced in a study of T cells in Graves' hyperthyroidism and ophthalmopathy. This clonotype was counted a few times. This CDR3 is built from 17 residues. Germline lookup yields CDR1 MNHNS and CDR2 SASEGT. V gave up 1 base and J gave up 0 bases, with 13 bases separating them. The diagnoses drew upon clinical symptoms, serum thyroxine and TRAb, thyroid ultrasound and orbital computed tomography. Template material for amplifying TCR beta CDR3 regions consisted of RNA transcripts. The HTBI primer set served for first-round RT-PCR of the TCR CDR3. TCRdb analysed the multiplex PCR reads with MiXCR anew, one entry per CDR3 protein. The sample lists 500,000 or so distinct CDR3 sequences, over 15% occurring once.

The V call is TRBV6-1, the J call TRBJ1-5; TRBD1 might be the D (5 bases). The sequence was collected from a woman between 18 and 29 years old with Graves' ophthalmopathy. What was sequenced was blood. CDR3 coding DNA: TGTGCCAGCAGTGAAGAGGGGTTTTTGAATAGCAATCAGCCCCAGCATTTT. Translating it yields CASSEEGFLNSNQPQHF.